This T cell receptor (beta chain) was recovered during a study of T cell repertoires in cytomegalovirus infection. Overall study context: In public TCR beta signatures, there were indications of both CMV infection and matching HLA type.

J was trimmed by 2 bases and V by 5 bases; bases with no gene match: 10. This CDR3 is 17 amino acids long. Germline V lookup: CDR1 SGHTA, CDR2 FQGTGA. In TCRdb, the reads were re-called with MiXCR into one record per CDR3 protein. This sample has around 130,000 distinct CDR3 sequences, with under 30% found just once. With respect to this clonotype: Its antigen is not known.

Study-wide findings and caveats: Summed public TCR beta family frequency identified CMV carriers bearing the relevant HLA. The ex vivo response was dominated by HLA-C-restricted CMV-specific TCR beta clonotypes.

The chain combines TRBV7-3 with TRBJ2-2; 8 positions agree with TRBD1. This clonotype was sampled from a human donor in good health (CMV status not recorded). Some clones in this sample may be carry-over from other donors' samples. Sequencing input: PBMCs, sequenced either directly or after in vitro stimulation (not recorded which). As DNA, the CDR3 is TGTGCCAGCAGCCCTACCTTCGGACAGGGCAACACCGGGGAGCTGTTTTTT. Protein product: CASSPTFGQGNTGELFF. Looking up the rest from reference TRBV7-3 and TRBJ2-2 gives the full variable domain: GAGVSQTPSNKVTEKGKYVELRCDPISGHTALYWYRQSLGQGPEFLIYFQGTGAADDSGLPNDRFFAVRPEGSVSTLKIQRTERGDSAVYLCASSPTFGQGNTGELFFGEGSRLTVL.